This TCR beta chain stems from a study of identical twins (dated by TCRdb to the mid-2010s). A note on the overall study: To test whether fetal clonotypes persist, the study used deep sequencing on TCR alpha and beta repertoires from monozygotic twins, unrelated adults of various ages, and cord blood. To rule out contamination, replicate twin experiments were performed at different times with different library preparation protocols. Results and caveats for the whole study, not just this receptor: Recombination models systematically underestimated out-of-frame TCR alpha sharing in monozygotic twins but agreed with sharing between unrelated individuals. Zero-insertion analyses could be partly confounded by invariant T cells such as MAIT and iNKT, though diverse VJ usage argued against such confounding for most clonotypes. Conclusions relied on cross-sectional statistical analysis, since the same donors could not be followed over many years. Excess twin sharing in beta out-of-frame sequences was weaker because fewer shared sequences lowered the signal-to-noise ratio. Abundant cord blood beta clonotypes carried fewer insertions; young adult naive repertoires showed a weaker similar trend, while memory repertoires showed none. Compared with coincidental sharing between unrelated individuals, out-of-frame TCR alpha sequences shared between twins had an excess of sequences with low generation probability.

Only healthy Caucasian donors were included. The twin cohort comprised three pairs of female monozygotic twins, all aged roughly 18 to 30 years. Positive isolation kits from Invitrogen were used to isolate CD4+ and CD8+ T cell populations. CDR1 and CDR2 were assigned from the germline V gene (reference sequence) as DFQATT and SNEGSKA. The germline V and J ends show losses of 7 bases and 7 bases respectively, and no gene match explains 16 bases of the junction. The CDR3 holds 18 amino acids from the cysteine to the phenylalanine. Kept here is only the CDR3 DNA, which spans 54 bases and is read in frame from base 1. The library came from 5' RACE. Sequencing took place on an Illumina HiSeq 2000. Template switching introduced a universal primer binding site; the final cDNA contained a unique molecular identifier, enabling accurate counting of TCR cDNA molecules. Specific primers in the conserved constant-segment region were used to synthesize first-strand cDNA for the TCR alpha and beta chains. To control for contamination, each cDNA library was double barcoded with a SMART-Mk sample barcode plus Illumina barcodes. Two successive PCR steps introduced TruSeq adapter sequences along with Illumina sample barcodes. TCR alpha and beta cDNA libraries were sequenced on the Illumina HiSeq platform with custom primers. Per the source publication's procedure: MiGEC was used to process raw reads and extract unique molecular identifiers, and MiXCR was used to find CDR3 positions. For each individual, recombination models were inferred using an EM algorithm with the repgenHMM and IGoR tools. Shared clonotype analysis was performed with the tcR package in R, normalizing sharing by the product of cloneset sizes. To study raw recombination free of thymic and clonal selection effects, out-of-frame nonproductive sequences were analyzed. The public reads were reprocessed in TCRdb via fastp at Q25 and MiXCR, keeping in-frame beta chains. Each entry is one CDR3 protein sequence, shown with its most common DNA and genes. These V and J calls derive from TCRdb rather than the authors' analysis. Here the sample has 510,000 or so distinct CDR3 sequences; 13% to 15% occur a single time. In total, the top ten clones hold 0.44% of the sample.

Turning to this clonotype: This receptor's antigen is unknown. No much larger clonotype is one base removed from it; base qualities were not supplied.

This same sample was also part of a study on yellow fever vaccine responses in identical twins. The second investigation adds: According to the authors, in identical twins the way T cells responded to vaccination appeared partly convergent and partly personalized. The study precisely tracked vaccine-responding T cell clones in identical twins.

The origin of this receptor is a young woman in good health. The rearranged segments are TRBV20-1 and TRBJ2-1; 16 central bases correspond to TRBD2. The material sequenced was CD4+ T cells sorted from blood. The CDR3 region: CSGALGTSGRASRNEQFF. The DNA is as follows: TGCAGTGGAGCCCTAGGGACTAGCGGGAGGGCCAGTAGAAATGAGCAGTTCTTC.